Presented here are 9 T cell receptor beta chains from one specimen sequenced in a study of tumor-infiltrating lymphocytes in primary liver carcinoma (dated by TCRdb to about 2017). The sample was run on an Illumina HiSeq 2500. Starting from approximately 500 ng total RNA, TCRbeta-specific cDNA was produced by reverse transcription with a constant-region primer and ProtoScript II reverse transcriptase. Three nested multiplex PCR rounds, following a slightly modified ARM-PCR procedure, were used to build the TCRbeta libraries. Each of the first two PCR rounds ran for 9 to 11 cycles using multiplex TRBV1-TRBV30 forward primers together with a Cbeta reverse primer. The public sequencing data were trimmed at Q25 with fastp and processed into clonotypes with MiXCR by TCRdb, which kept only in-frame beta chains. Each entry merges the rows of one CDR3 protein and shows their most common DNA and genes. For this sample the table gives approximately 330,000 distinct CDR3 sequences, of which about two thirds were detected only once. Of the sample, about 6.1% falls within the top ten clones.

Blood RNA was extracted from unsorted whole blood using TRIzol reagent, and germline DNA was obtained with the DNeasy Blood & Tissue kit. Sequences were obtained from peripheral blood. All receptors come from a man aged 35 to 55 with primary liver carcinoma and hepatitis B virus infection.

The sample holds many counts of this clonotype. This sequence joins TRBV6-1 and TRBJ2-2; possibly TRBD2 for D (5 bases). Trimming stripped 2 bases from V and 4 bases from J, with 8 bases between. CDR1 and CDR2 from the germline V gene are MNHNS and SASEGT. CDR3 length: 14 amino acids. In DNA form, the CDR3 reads TGTGCCAGCAGTGAATTGGGAGCCACCGGGGAGCTGTTTTTT. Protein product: CASSELGATGELFF.

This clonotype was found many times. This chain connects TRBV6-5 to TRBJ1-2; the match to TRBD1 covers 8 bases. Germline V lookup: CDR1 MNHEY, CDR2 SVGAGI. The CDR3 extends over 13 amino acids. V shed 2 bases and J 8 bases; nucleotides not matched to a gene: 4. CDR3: CASSYDRGLGYTF. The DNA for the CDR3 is TGTGCCAGCAGTTACGACAGGGGCCTAGGCTACACCTTC.

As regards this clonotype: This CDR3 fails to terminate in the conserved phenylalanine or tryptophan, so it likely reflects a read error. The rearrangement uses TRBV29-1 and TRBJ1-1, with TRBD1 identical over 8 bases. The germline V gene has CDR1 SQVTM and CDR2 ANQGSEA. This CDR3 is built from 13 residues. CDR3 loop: CSVDRTGNTEAFY. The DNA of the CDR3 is TGCAGCGTTGATCGGACAGGGAACACCGAAGCTTTCTAT.

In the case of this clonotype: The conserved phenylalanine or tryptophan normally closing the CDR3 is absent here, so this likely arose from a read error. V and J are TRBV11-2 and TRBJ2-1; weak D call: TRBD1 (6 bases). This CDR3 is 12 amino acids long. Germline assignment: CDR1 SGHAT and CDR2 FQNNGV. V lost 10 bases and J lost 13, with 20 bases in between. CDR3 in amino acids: CANNLGGEVQFL. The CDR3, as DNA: TGTGCCAACAACTTAGGGGGAGAAGTTCAGTTCCTC.

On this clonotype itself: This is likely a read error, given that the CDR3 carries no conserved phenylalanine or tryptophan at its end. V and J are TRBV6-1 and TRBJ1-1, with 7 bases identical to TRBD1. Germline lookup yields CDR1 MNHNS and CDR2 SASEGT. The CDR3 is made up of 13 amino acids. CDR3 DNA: TGTGCCAGTAGTGAAGCTGGAGGGGGCCAAGCTTTCTCT. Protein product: CASSEAGGGQAFS.

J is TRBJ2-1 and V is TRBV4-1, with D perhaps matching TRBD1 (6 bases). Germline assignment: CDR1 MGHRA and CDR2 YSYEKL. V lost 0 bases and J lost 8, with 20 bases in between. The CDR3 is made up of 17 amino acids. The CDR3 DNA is TGCGCCAGCAGCCAAGATCGAAGACGAAAGGCAGGGGATGAGCAGTTCTTC. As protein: CASSQDRRRKAGDEQFF.

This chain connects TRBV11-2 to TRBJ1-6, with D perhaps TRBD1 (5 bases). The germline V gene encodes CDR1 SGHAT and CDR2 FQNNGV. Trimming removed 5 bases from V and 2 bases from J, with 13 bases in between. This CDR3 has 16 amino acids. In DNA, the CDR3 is TGTGCCAGCAGCCTCGGGGGGAGCCCCTATAATTCACCCCTCCACTTT. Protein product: CASSLGGSPYNSPLHF. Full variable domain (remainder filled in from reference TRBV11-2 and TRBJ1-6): EAGVAQSPRYKIIEKRQSVAFWCNPISGHATLYWYQQILGQGPKLLIQFQNNGVVDDSQLPKDRFSAERLKGVDSTLKIQPAKLEDSAVYLCASSLGGSPYNSPLHFGNGTRLTVT.

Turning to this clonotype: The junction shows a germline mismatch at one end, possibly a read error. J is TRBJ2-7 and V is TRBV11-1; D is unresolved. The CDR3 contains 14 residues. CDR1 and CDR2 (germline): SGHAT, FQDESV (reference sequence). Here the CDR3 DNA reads TGTGCGAGCAGCTATCACATTGGCCCCTACGAGCAGTACTTC. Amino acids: CASSYHIGPYEQYF.

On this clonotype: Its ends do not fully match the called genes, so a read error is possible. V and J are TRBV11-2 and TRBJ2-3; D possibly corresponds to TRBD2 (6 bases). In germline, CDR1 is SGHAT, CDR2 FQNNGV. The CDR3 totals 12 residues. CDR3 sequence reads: CASSPHAGEEHF. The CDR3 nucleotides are TGTGCCAGCAGCCCGCACGCTGGGGAGGAGCATTTT. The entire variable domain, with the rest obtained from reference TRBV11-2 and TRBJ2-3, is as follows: EAGVAQSPRYKIIEKRQSVAFWCNPISGHATLYWYQQILGQGPKLLIQFQNNGVVDDSQLPKDRFSAERLKGVDSTLKIQPAKLEDSAVYLCASSPHAGEEHFGPGTRLTVL.